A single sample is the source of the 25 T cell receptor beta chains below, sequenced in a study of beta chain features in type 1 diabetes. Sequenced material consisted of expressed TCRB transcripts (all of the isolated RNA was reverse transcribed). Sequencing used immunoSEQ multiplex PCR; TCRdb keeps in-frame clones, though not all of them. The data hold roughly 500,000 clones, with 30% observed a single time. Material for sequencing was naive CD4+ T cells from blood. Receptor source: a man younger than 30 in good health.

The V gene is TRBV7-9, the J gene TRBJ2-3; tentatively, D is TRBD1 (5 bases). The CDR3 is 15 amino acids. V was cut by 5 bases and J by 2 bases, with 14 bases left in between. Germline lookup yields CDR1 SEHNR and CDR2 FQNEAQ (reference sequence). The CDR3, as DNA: TGTGCCAGCAGCCGGCACCAGGGCAACACAGATACGCAGTATTTT. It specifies CASSRHQGNTDTQYF.

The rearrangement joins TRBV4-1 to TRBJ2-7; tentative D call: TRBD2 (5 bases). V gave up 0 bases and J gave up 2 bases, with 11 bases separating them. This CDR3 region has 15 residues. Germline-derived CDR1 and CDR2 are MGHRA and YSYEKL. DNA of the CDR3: TGCGCCAGCAGCCAAGAGTCCTCAGCGGCCTACGAGCAGTACTTC. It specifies CASSQESSAAYEQYF.

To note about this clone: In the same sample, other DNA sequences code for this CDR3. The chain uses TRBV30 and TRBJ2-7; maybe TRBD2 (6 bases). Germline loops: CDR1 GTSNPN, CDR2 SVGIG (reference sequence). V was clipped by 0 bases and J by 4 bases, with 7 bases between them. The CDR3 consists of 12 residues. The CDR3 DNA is TGTGCCTGGAGTGTTGCGGGGTACGAGCAGTACTTC. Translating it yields CAWSVAGYEQYF.

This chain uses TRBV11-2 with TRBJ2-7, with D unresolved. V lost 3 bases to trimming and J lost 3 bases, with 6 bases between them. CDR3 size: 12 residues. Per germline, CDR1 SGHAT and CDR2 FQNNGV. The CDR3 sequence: CASSLGYYEQYF. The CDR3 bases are TGTGCCAGCAGCTTGGGCTACTACGAGCAGTACTTC.

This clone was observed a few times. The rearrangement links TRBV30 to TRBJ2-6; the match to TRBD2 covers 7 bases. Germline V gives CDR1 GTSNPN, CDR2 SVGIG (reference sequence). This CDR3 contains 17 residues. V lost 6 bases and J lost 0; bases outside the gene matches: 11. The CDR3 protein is CACEEGLYFSGANVLTF. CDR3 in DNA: TGTGCCTGCGAGGAGGGACTATACTTCTCTGGGGCCAACGTCCTGACTTTC.

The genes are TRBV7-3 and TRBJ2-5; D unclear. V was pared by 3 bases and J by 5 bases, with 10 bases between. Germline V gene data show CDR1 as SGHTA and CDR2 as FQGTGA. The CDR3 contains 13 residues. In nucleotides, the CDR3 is TGTGCCAGCAGCTTTGGCACCAGGGAGACCCAGTACTTC. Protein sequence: CASSFGTRETQYF.

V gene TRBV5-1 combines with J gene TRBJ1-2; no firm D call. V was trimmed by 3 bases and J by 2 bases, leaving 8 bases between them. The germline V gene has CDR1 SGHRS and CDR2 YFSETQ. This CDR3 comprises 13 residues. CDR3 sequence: CASSWEQNYGYTF. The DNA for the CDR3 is TGCGCCAGCAGCTGGGAACAGAACTATGGCTACACCTTC.

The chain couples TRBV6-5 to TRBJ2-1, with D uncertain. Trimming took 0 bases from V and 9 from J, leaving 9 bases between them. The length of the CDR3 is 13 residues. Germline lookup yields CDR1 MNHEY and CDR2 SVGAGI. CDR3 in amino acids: CASSYSSGLEQFF. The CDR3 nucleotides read TGTGCCAGCAGTTACTCGAGTGGGCTTGAGCAGTTCTTC.

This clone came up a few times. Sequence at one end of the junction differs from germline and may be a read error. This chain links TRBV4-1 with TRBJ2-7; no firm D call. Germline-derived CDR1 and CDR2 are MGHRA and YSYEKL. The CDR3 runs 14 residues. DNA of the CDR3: TGTGCCAGCAGCCTGGGCGGTGAGAACTACGAGCAGTACTTC. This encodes CASSLGGENYEQYF.

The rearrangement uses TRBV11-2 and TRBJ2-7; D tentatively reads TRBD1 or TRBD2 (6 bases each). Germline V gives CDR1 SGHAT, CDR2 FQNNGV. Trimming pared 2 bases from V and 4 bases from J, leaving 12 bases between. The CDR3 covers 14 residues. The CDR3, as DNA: TGTGCCAGCAGCTTATTTCGGGGGCGGTACGAGCAGTACTTC. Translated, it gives CASSLFRGRYEQYF.

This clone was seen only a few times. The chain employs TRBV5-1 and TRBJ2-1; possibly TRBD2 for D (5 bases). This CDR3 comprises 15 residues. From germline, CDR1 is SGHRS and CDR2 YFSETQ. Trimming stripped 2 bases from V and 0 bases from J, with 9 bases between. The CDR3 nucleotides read TGCGCCAGCAGCTTAGCGGCCCTCTCCTACAATGAGCAGTTCTTC. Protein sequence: CASSLAALSYNEQFF.

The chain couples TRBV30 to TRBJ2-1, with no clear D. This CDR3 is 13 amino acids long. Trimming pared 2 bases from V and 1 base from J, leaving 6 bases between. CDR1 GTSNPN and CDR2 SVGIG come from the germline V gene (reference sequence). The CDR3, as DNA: TGTGCCTGGAGTACCCAATCCTACAATGAGCAGTTCTTC. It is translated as CAWSTQSYNEQFF.

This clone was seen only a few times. The CDR3 DNA reads as TGTGCCAGCAGCCCCTTAGCGGCGTCAGATACGCAGTATTTT. Amino acid sequence: CASSPLAASDTQYF. The V and J genes are TRBV7-9 and TRBJ2-3; D possibly corresponds to TRBD2 (6 bases). The CDR3 has 14 residues. V shed 5 bases and J shed 4 bases, with 13 bases lying between them. The germline gives CDR1 SEHNR, CDR2 FQNEAQ (reference sequence).

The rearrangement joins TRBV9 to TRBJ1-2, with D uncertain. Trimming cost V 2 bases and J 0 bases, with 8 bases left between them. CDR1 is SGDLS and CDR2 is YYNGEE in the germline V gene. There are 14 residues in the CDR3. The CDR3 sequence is CASSVTRANYGYTF. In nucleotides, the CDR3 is TGTGCCAGCAGCGTTACGAGAGCTAACTATGGCTACACCTTC.

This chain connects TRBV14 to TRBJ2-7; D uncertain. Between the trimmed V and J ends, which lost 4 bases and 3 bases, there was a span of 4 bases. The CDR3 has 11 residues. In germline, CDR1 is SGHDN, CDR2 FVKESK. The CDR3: CASSRYYEQYF. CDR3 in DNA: TGTGCCAGCAGCCGATACTACGAGCAGTACTTC.

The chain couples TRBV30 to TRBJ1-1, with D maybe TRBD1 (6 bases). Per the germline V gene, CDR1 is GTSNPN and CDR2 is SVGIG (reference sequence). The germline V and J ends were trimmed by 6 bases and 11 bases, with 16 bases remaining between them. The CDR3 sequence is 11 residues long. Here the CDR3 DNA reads TGTGCCTGCAAAAGAGGGGGACTCGCTTTCTTT. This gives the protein CACKRGGLAFF.

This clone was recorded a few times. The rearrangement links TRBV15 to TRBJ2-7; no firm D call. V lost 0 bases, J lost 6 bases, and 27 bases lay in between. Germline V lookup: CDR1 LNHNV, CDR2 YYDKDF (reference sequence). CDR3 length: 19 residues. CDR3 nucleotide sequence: TGTGCCACCAGCAGAGACCTTTCATCGGTAAGGTCCTCAGTCACCGAGCAGTACTTC. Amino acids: CATSRDLSSVRSSVTEQYF. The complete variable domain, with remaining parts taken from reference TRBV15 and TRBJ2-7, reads DAMVIQNPRYQVTQFGKPVTLSCSQTLNHNVMYWYQQKSSQAPKLLFHYYDKDFNNEADTPDNFQSRRPNTSFCFLDIRSPGLGDTAMYLCATSRDLSSVRSSVTEQYFGPGTRLTVT.

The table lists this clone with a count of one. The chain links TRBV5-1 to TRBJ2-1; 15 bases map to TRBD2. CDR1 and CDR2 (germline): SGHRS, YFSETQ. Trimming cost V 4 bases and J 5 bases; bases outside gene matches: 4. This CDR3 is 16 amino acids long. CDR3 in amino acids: CASSQGLAGGHNEQFF. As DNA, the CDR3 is TGCGCCAGCAGCCAGGGACTAGCGGGAGGCCACAATGAGCAGTTCTTC.

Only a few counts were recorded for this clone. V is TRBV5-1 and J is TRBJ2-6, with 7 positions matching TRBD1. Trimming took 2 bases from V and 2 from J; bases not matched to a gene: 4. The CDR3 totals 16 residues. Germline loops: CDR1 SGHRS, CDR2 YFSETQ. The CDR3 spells CASSLQQGPGANVLTF. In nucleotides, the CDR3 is TGCGCCAGCAGCTTACAACAGGGGCCTGGGGCCAACGTCCTGACTTTC.

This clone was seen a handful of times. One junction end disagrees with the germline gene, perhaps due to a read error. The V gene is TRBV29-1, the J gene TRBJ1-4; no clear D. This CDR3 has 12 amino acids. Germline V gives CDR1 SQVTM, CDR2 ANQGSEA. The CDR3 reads CSVESGNGKLFF. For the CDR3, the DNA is TGCAGCGTTGAGTCGGGGAATGGAAAACTGTTTTTT.

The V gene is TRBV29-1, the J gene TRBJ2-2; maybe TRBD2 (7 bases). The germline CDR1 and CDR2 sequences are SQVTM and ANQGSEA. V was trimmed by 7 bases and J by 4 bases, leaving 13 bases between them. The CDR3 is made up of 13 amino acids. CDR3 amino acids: CSAGGLGTGELFF. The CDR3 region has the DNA TGCAGCGCGGGGGGCCTTGGCACCGGGGAGCTGTTTTTT.

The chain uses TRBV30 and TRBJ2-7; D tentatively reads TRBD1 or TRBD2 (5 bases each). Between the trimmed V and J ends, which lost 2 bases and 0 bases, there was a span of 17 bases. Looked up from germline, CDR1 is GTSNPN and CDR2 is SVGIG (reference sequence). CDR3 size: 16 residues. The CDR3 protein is CAWSSRWDGSSYEQYF. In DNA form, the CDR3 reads TGTGCCTGGAGTTCCAGGTGGGACGGTAGCTCCTACGAGCAGTACTTC.

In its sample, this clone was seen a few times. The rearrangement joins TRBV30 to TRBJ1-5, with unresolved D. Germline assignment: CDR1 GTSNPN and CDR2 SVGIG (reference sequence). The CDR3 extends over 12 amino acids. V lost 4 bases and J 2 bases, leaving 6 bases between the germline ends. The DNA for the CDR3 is TGTGCCTGGACAGAAGGCAATCAGCCCCAGCATTTT. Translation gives CAWTEGNQPQHF.

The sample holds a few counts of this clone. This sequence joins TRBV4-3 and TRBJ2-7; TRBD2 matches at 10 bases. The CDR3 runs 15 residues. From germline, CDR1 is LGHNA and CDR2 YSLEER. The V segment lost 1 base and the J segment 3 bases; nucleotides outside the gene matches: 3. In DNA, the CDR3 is TGCGCCAGCAGCCAAGTATGGACTAGCGGCTACGAGCAGTACTTC. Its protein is CASSQVWTSGYEQYF.

CDR3 coding DNA: TGTGCCAGCAGTCTGTGGGGCAACAATGAGCAGTTCTTC. It is translated as CASSLWGNNEQFF. J is TRBJ2-1 and V is TRBV7-2; a possible D gene is TRBD1 (5 bases). CDR3 length: 13 residues. Germline assignment: CDR1 SGHTA and CDR2 FQGNSA. Trimming removed 6 bases from V and 5 bases from J, with 11 bases in between. Full variable domain (missing parts from reference TRBV7-2 and TRBJ2-1): GAGVSQSPSNKVTEKGKDVELRCDPISGHTALYWYRQSLGQGLEFLIYFQGNSAPDKSGLPSDRFSAERTGGSVSTLTIQRTQQEDSAVYLCASSLWGNNEQFFGPGTRLTVL.